This is a list of T cell receptor beta chains from one sample in a study of blood T cell repertoires in COVID-19. Clones were sequenced by immunoSEQ multiplex PCR, and TCRdb holds only the in-frame ones, with some missing. The sample holds fewer than 300,000 clones, over 75% seen once. Source material: peripheral blood. Receptors originate from a woman in her 50s with acute or convalescent COVID-19. The CDR3 runs from the conserved cysteine through the conserved F or W. The D gene is left open where the match is weak. A clone size is listed for some rows: how often the clone was seen (once, few, many), or a class if it is expanded.

D gene: TRBD2; V gene: TRBV7-3; J gene: TRBJ2-2; CDR3 length: 18; clone size: -; CDR3 protein: CASSLVPGSGGYTGELFF; CDR3 DNA: TGTGCCAGCAGCTTAGTCCCTGGTAGCGGGGGGTACACCGGGGAGCTGTTTTTT
D gene: -; V gene: TRBV10-3; J gene: TRBJ1-2; CDR3 length: 16; clone size: -; CDR3 protein: CAISESRGAVSYGYTF; CDR3 DNA: TGTGCCATCAGTGAGTCGCGGGGGGCGGTTTCCTATGGCTACACCTTC
D gene: -; V gene: TRBV19; J gene: TRBJ1-5; CDR3 length: 13; clone size: few; CDR3 protein: CASRAGYGQPQHF; CDR3 DNA: TGTGCCAGTCGGGCGGGGTACGGTCAGCCCCAGCATTTT
D gene: TRBD1; V gene: TRBV7-7; J gene: TRBJ2-1; CDR3 length: 15; clone size: -; CDR3 protein: CASSLMAGGINEQFF; CDR3 DNA: TGTGCCAGCAGCTTAATGGCAGGGGGCATAAATGAGCAGTTCTTC
D gene: TRBD1; V gene: TRBV3-1/TRBV3-2; J gene: TRBJ1-4; CDR3 length: 15; clone size: -; CDR3 protein: CASSPRQGRDEKLFF; CDR3 DNA: TGTGCCAGCAGCCCACGACAGGGGCGGGATGAAAAACTGTTTTTT
D gene: TRBD1; V gene: TRBV6-2/TRBV6-3; J gene: TRBJ2-5; CDR3 length: 18; clone size: -; CDR3 protein: CASSYWRPRTGGVETQYF; CDR3 DNA: TGTGCCAGCAGTTACTGGAGGCCTCGGACAGGGGGCGTGGAGACCCAGTACTTC
D gene: TRBD1; V gene: TRBV5-1; J gene: TRBJ1-1; CDR3 length: 15; clone size: -; CDR3 protein: CASSPTDRGNTEAFF; CDR3 DNA: TGCGCCAGCAGCCCTACGGACAGGGGGAACACTGAAGCTTTCTTT
D gene: -; V gene: TRBV18; J gene: TRBJ1-5; CDR3 length: 14; clone size: -; CDR3 protein: CASSPTDTNQPQHF; CDR3 DNA: TGTGCCAGCTCACCAACCGACACTAATCAGCCCCAGCATTTT
D gene: TRBD1; V gene: TRBV5-1; J gene: TRBJ1-2; CDR3 length: 14; clone size: few; CDR3 protein: CASSPGTGMGGYTF; CDR3 DNA: TGCGCCAGCAGCCCCGGGACAGGGATGGGTGGCTACACCTTC
D gene: TRBD1; V gene: TRBV19; J gene: TRBJ1-2; CDR3 length: 13; clone size: -; CDR3 protein: CASSMGQGFGYTF; CDR3 DNA: TGTGCCAGTAGTATGGGACAGGGTTTTGGCTACACCTTC
D gene: TRBD2; V gene: TRBV7-2; J gene: TRBJ2-7; CDR3 length: 16; clone size: -; CDR3 protein: CASSVAGTSGTYEQYF; CDR3 DNA: TGTGCCAGCAGCGTAGCCGGGACTAGCGGTACCTACGAGCAGTACTTC
D gene: -; V gene: TRBV4-3; J gene: TRBJ2-7; CDR3 length: 14; clone size: -; CDR3 protein: CASSQGLATREQYF; CDR3 DNA: TGCGCCAGCAGCCAAGGCCTAGCAACTCGCGAGCAGTACTTC
D gene: -; V gene: TRBV9; J gene: TRBJ2-3; CDR3 length: 12; clone size: -; CDR3 protein: CASNRGTDTQYF; CDR3 DNA: TGTGCCAGCAATAGGGGGACAGATACGCAGTATTTT
D gene: TRBD2; V gene: TRBV9; J gene: TRBJ2-7; CDR3 length: 14; clone size: -; CDR3 protein: CASSVFSGIGEQYF; CDR3 DNA: TGTGCCAGCAGCGTATTTAGCGGGATAGGGGAGCAGTACTTC
D gene: -; V gene: TRBV7-2; J gene: TRBJ2-1; CDR3 length: 13; clone size: once; CDR3 protein: CASNPSPSDEQFF; CDR3 DNA: TGTGCCAGCAACCCATCCCCCAGCGATGAGCAGTTCTTC
D gene: -; V gene: TRBV7-9; J gene: TRBJ2-5; CDR3 length: 13; clone size: -; CDR3 protein: CASSLPAAETQYF; CDR3 DNA: TGTGCCAGCAGCTTACCGGCGGCAGAGACCCAGTACTTC
D gene: -; V gene: TRBV28; J gene: TRBJ2-3; CDR3 length: 15; clone size: once; CDR3 protein: CASSLPGVRTDTQYF; CDR3 DNA: TGTGCCAGCAGTTTACCGGGAGTGAGGACAGATACGCAGTATTTT
D gene: -; V gene: TRBV5-5; J gene: TRBJ1-6; CDR3 length: 14; clone size: -; CDR3 protein: CASSLLLNNSPLHF; CDR3 DNA: TGTGCCAGCAGCTTATTACTGAATAATTCACCCCTCCACTTT
D gene: -; V gene: TRBV18; J gene: TRBJ2-7; CDR3 length: 13; clone size: -; CDR3 protein: CASSPITGYEQYF; CDR3 DNA: TGTGCCAGCTCACCCATAACAGGTTACGAGCAGTACTTC
D gene: -; V gene: TRBV7-3; J gene: TRBJ2-7; CDR3 length: 14; clone size: once; CDR3 protein: CASSLNPGAYEQYF; CDR3 DNA: TGTGCCAGCAGCTTAAACCCAGGGGCCTACGAGCAGTACTTC
D gene: TRBD2; V gene: TRBV2; J gene: TRBJ2-3; CDR3 length: 14; clone size: -; CDR3 protein: CASSPTSATDTQYF; CDR3 DNA: TGTGCCAGCAGTCCGACTAGCGCGACAGATACGCAGTATTTT
D gene: -; V gene: TRBV14; J gene: TRBJ2-2; CDR3 length: 14; clone size: -; CDR3 protein: CASSPGLNTGELFF; CDR3 DNA: TGTGCCAGCAGCCCTGGACTGAACACCGGGGAGCTGTTTTTT
D gene: -; V gene: TRBV28; J gene: TRBJ1-4; CDR3 length: 16; clone size: -; CDR3 protein: CASSSSRGEDNEKLFF; CDR3 DNA: TGTGCCAGCAGTTCCTCCAGGGGCGAAGATAATGAAAAACTGTTTTTT
D gene: -; V gene: TRBV28; J gene: TRBJ1-5; CDR3 length: 13; clone size: -; CDR3 protein: CASSRQIDQPQHF; CDR3 DNA: TGTGCCAGCAGTCGACAGATCGATCAGCCCCAGCATTTT
D gene: -; V gene: TRBV2; J gene: TRBJ1-5; CDR3 length: 14; clone size: -; CDR3 protein: CASSSTNSNQPQHF; CDR3 DNA: TGTGCCAGCAGTTCGACAAATAGCAATCAGCCCCAGCATTTT
D gene: -; V gene: TRBV12-3/TRBV12-4; J gene: TRBJ1-6; CDR3 length: 13; clone size: few; CDR3 protein: CASTQSVNSPLHF; CDR3 DNA: TGTGCCAGCACTCAGAGCGTAAATTCACCCCTCCACTTT
D gene: TRBD1; V gene: TRBV2; J gene: TRBJ2-7; CDR3 length: 13; clone size: few; CDR3 protein: CASRGDRAYEQYF; CDR3 DNA: TGTGCCAGCAGGGGGGACAGGGCGTACGAGCAGTACTTC
D gene: TRBD1; V gene: TRBV2; J gene: TRBJ2-7; CDR3 length: 13; clone size: -; CDR3 protein: CASNLGQGDEQYF; CDR3 DNA: TGTGCCAGCAACCTGGGACAGGGTGACGAGCAGTACTTC
D gene: -; V gene: TRBV4-2; J gene: TRBJ2-7; CDR3 length: 14; clone size: -; CDR3 protein: CASSQDSRTYEQYF; CDR3 DNA: TGTGCCAGCAGCCAAGATTCCAGGACCTACGAGCAGTACTTC
D gene: TRBD2; V gene: TRBV19; J gene: TRBJ2-7; CDR3 length: 15; clone size: -; CDR3 protein: CASSKERGSSYEQYF; CDR3 DNA: TGTGCCAGTAGTAAGGAGCGGGGGAGCTCCTACGAGCAGTACTTC
D gene: TRBD2; V gene: TRBV28; J gene: TRBJ2-7; CDR3 length: 15; clone size: -; CDR3 protein: CASTLLGGGSYEQYF; CDR3 DNA: TGTGCCAGCACCCTACTTGGGGGGGGCTCCTACGAGCAGTACTTC
D gene: TRBD2; V gene: TRBV24-1; J gene: TRBJ2-1; CDR3 length: 19; clone size: -; CDR3 protein: CATSDLRAHGTSSYNEQFF; CDR3 DNA: TGTGCCACCAGTGATTTGAGGGCACACGGGACTAGCTCCTACAATGAGCAGTTCTTC
D gene: TRBD1; V gene: TRBV11-2; J gene: TRBJ2-7; CDR3 length: 15; clone size: -; CDR3 protein: CASSLVGQISYEQYF; CDR3 DNA: TGTGCCAGCAGCTTAGTGGGACAGATATCCTACGAGCAGTACTTC
D gene: TRBD2; V gene: TRBV5-1; J gene: TRBJ2-6; CDR3 length: 17; clone size: once; CDR3 protein: CASRAGLAGAGANVLTF; CDR3 DNA: TGCGCCAGCAGGGCGGGACTAGCGGGAGCTGGGGCCAACGTCCTGACTTTC
D gene: -; V gene: TRBV6-5; J gene: TRBJ2-5; CDR3 length: 14; clone size: -; CDR3 protein: CASSDAVLQETQYF; CDR3 DNA: TGTGCCAGCAGCGACGCGGTATTACAAGAGACCCAGTACTTC
D gene: -; V gene: TRBV7-9; J gene: TRBJ1-5; CDR3 length: 13; clone size: -; CDR3 protein: CASSWEGGQPQHF; CDR3 DNA: TGTGCCAGCAGCTGGGAGGGCGGGCAGCCCCAGCATTTT
D gene: TRBD1; V gene: TRBV10-3; J gene: TRBJ1-5; CDR3 length: 15; clone size: few; CDR3 protein: CAIRGDRESNQPQHF; CDR3 DNA: TGTGCCATCAGGGGGGACAGGGAGAGCAATCAGCCCCAGCATTTT
D gene: -; V gene: TRBV4-2; J gene: TRBJ2-7; CDR3 length: 15; clone size: -; CDR3 protein: CASSQGESVGYEQYF; CDR3 DNA: TGTGCCAGCAGCCAAGGGGAGAGCGTCGGGTACGAGCAGTACTTC
D gene: -; V gene: TRBV27; J gene: TRBJ2-7; CDR3 length: 12; clone size: -; CDR3 protein: CASSSPGFGQYF; CDR3 DNA: TGTGCCAGCAGTTCCCCAGGGTTCGGGCAGTACTTC
D gene: TRBD1; V gene: TRBV24-1; J gene: TRBJ1-5; CDR3 length: 15; clone size: -; CDR3 protein: CATSVRQGRNQPQHF; CDR3 DNA: TGTGCCACCAGCGTAAGACAGGGCCGGAATCAGCCCCAGCATTTT
D gene: TRBD2; V gene: TRBV18; J gene: TRBJ2-5; CDR3 length: 14; clone size: -; CDR3 protein: CASSPRGGKETQYF; CDR3 DNA: TGTGCCAGCTCACCACGGGGGGGGAAAGAGACCCAGTACTTC
D gene: TRBD2; V gene: TRBV7-2; J gene: TRBJ2-5; CDR3 length: 16; clone size: -; CDR3 protein: CASSQGLAGAAETQYF; CDR3 DNA: TGTGCCAGCAGTCAGGGACTAGCGGGAGCGGCGGAGACCCAGTACTTC
D gene: -; V gene: TRBV5-5; J gene: TRBJ2-1; CDR3 length: 13; clone size: -; CDR3 protein: CASSLGSVAEQFF; CDR3 DNA: TGTGCCAGCAGCTTGGGGAGCGTGGCTGAGCAGTTCTTC
D gene: TRBD2; V gene: TRBV6-5; J gene: TRBJ2-7; CDR3 length: 14; clone size: -; CDR3 protein: CASSYSTSGHEQYF; CDR3 DNA: TGTGCCAGCAGTTATTCGACTAGCGGGCACGAGCAGTACTTC
D gene: -; V gene: TRBV19; J gene: TRBJ2-7; CDR3 length: 11; clone size: -; CDR3 protein: CASSEGYEQYF; CDR3 DNA: TGTGCCAGTAGTGAGGGTTACGAGCAGTACTTC
D gene: -; V gene: TRBV5-1; J gene: TRBJ2-7; CDR3 length: 16; clone size: -; CDR3 protein: CASSPVGLVVTYEQYF; CDR3 DNA: TGCGCCAGCAGCCCGGTGGGGCTTGTCGTCACTTACGAGCAGTACTTC
D gene: TRBD2; V gene: TRBV5-4; J gene: TRBJ2-1; CDR3 length: 15; clone size: -; CDR3 protein: CASSPPGEVAGAEFF; CDR3 DNA: TGTGCCAGCAGCCCCCCGGGCGAGGTGGCGGGAGCAGAGTTCTTC
D gene: -; V gene: TRBV2; J gene: TRBJ1-1; CDR3 length: 12; clone size: -; CDR3 protein: CASSRMEDTAFF; CDR3 DNA: TGTGCCAGCAGTAGAATGGAGGATACGGCTTTCTTT
D gene: -; V gene: TRBV6-5; J gene: TRBJ1-2; CDR3 length: 14; clone size: -; CDR3 protein: CASSSKDRAYGYTF; CDR3 DNA: TGTGCCAGCAGTTCCAAGGACAGAGCCTATGGCTACACCTTC
D gene: -; V gene: TRBV7-2; J gene: TRBJ1-1; CDR3 length: 13; clone size: once; CDR3 protein: CASSSYRATEAFF; CDR3 DNA: TGTGCCAGCAGCAGTTACAGAGCAACTGAAGCTTTCTTT
D gene: TRBD1; V gene: TRBV23-1; J gene: TRBJ1-5; CDR3 length: 21; clone size: -; CDR3 protein: CARRNLDAGTGSFRSNQPQHF; CDR3 DNA: TGCGCCAGGAGGAACTTAGACGCCGGGACAGGGAGTTTCAGAAGCAATCAGCCCCAGCATTTT
D gene: TRBD2; V gene: TRBV3-1/TRBV3-2; J gene: TRBJ2-1; CDR3 length: 18; clone size: -; CDR3 protein: CASSPRTSGSFGYNEQFF; CDR3 DNA: TGTGCCAGCAGCCCCCGGACTAGCGGGAGTTTCGGTTACAATGAGCAGTTCTTC
D gene: -; V gene: TRBV27; J gene: TRBJ2-1; CDR3 length: 16; clone size: -; CDR3 protein: CASSLSWQSAYNEQFF; CDR3 DNA: TGTGCCAGCAGTTTATCATGGCAGAGCGCATACAATGAGCAGTTCTTC
D gene: -; V gene: TRBV28; J gene: TRBJ2-1; CDR3 length: 16; clone size: once; CDR3 protein: CASSPLGGGFYNEQFF; CDR3 DNA: TGTGCCAGCAGTCCCCTTGGTGGCGGCTTTTACAATGAGCAGTTCTTC
D gene: -; V gene: TRBV6-5; J gene: TRBJ2-1; CDR3 length: 14; clone size: -; CDR3 protein: CASRAGLRDNEQFF; CDR3 DNA: TGTGCCAGCAGGGCGGGACTTAGGGACAATGAGCAGTTCTTC